One sample yielded the 10 T cell receptor beta chains listed below, sequenced in a study of technical replicates of blood from a handful of donors. TCRdb keeps only in-frame clones here, not all; method: immunoSEQ multiplex PCR. In the table there are 50,000 to 70,000 clones, about 88% of which are singletons. Sequencing was performed on PBMCs. The source of these receptors is a human donor in good health. Some clones in this sample may be carry-over from other donors' samples.

This clone has just a few counts. The chain uses TRBV2 and TRBJ1-1; D is undetermined. The CDR3 sequence is 15 residues long. Germline values: CDR1 SNHLY, CDR2 FYNNEI. V lost 0 bases and J lost 0, with 8 bases in between. CDR3 nucleotides: TGTGCCAGCAGTGAAGCGTCCAGTATGAACACTGAAGCTTTCTTT. This encodes CASSEASSMNTEAFF.

This chain uses TRBV18 with TRBJ1-6, with a possible D match to TRBD1 (6 bases). Looked up from germline, CDR1 is KGHSH and CDR2 is LQKENI. Trimming stripped 1 base from V and 5 bases from J, with 9 bases between. CDR3 length: 15 residues. CDR3 amino acids: CASSPRTADNSPLHF. The CDR3 DNA is TGTGCCAGCTCACCACGGACAGCTGATAATTCACCCCTCCACTTT.

The rearrangement joins TRBV4-1 to TRBJ2-3; 9 nucleotides match TRBD2. V lost 6 bases and J lost 1; bases outside the gene matches: 5. This CDR3 is 15 amino acids long. CDR1 is MGHRA, CDR2 YSYEKL, per germline. The CDR3 region has the DNA TGCGCCAGCAGTGATAGGACTAGCGGCACAGATACGCAGTATTTT. Translating it yields CASSDRTSGTDTQYF.

This clone was picked up one time. The chain recombines TRBV10-3 with TRBJ2-7, with a possible D match to TRBD1 (6 bases). The germline V and J ends were trimmed by 5 bases and 4 bases, with 15 bases remaining between them. CDR3 length: 14 amino acids. Per germline, CDR1 ENHRY and CDR2 SYGVKD. The CDR3 sequence: CAISRTESMYEQYF. CDR3 nucleotides: TGTGCCATCAGTCGGACAGAAAGTATGTACGAGCAGTACTTC.

In DNA, the CDR3 is TGTGCCAGCTCCCGAGGGGAGGGGATGGGGCAGCCCCAGCATTTT. Its protein is CASSRGEGMGQPQHF. The chain joins TRBV18 to TRBJ1-5; a possible D gene is TRBD1 (5 bases). The V gene lost 6 bases and the J gene lost 7 bases, with 19 bases spanning the gap. The germline V gene encodes CDR1 KGHSH and CDR2 LQKENI. The CDR3 is 15 residues long.

The chain carries TRBV2 and TRBJ2-7; weak D call: TRBD1 (6 bases). This CDR3 is 14 amino acids long. Germline V gives CDR1 SNHLY, CDR2 FYNNEI. The V end lost 7 bases, the J end lost 5 bases, and 18 bases lay between the germline ends. DNA for the CDR3: TGTGCCAGCACACAACAACAGGGATTAAACGAGCAGTACTTC. This translates into CASTQQQGLNEQYF.

By its share, this clone is medium-sized. This rearrangement joins TRBV14 to TRBJ1-1; D remains ambiguous. CDR3 length: 14 residues. V shed 1 base and J shed 1 base, with 7 bases lying between them. Germline V gene lookup returns CDR1 SGHDN and CDR2 FVKESK. The CDR3 sequence: CASSQGHSNTEAFF. The CDR3 DNA sequence: TGTGCCAGCAGCCAAGGACACTCGAACACTGAAGCTTTCTTT.

The V gene is TRBV6-1, the J gene TRBJ2-5; 10 bases line up with TRBD2. Per the germline V gene, CDR1 is MNHNS and CDR2 is SASEGT. The CDR3 covers 14 residues. The junction had 7 bases not matched to a gene; V was cut back by 7 bases and J by 5 bases. In DNA form, the CDR3 reads TGTGCCAGCATGAGCGGGGGGGCCGGGGAGACCCAGTACTTC. It translates to CASMSGGAGETQYF.

This chain joins TRBV7-9 and TRBJ2-3; 7 bases agree with TRBD1. The CDR3 extends over 16 amino acids. The germline V gene encodes CDR1 SEHNR and CDR2 FQNEAQ (reference sequence). J gave up 5 bases and V 5 bases, and 13 bases lay outside the gene matches. The CDR3 DNA reads TGTGCCAGCAGCCGGGGTGACAGGGCAATCGAAGATACGCAGTATTTT. As protein: CASSRGDRAIEDTQYF.

The gene calls are TRBV7-2 and TRBJ2-1, with 8 bases matching TRBD1. The germline V gene encodes CDR1 SGHTA and CDR2 FQGNSA. Trimming at V came to 2 bases and at J to 5 bases, leaving 5 bases not matched to a gene. This CDR3 spans 15 amino acids. This chain's CDR3 is CASSLQGASDNEQFF. CDR3 sequence (DNA): TGTGCCAGCAGCTTACAGGGGGCATCGGACAATGAGCAGTTCTTC.